This T cell receptor beta chain was found in a study of blood T cells in healthy people across ages. The use of a sample-barcoded 5' primer and a J-beta primer mix characterized a second PCR of roughly 7 to 11 cycles. Per-sample output comprised a minimum of 3 million paired-end reads containing CDR3. A single record per CDR3 protein comes from TCRdb applying MiXCR to the 5' RACE reads. The sample holds about 640,000 distinct CDR3 sequences, around 41% seen once. The study's findings and limits: Shifts in expanded clonotypes may have been confounded by donor CMV status, which was unknown. There was a strong correlation between TCR beta diversity and naive T cell percentage.

CDR1 is DFQATT, CDR2 SNEGSKA, per germline (reference sequence). The CDR3 loop spans 13 amino acids. Trimming shortened V by 0 bases and J by 5 bases, and 10 bases separated the two germline ends. On this clonotype itself: The antigen remains unidentified.

This TCR derives from an elderly man in good health. V gene TRBV20-1 combines with J gene TRBJ1-2; D unclear. Sequencing used blood. CDR3 nucleotides: TGCAGTGCTAGAGACAACGGCTGGTATGGCTACACCTTC. As protein: CSARDNGWYGYTF.